This TCR beta chain was captured by sequencing in a study of vaccination and CD4 T cells after COVID-19. At the Johns Hopkins FTIC core, DNA taken from cultured CD4+ T cells was sequenced by way of the Oncomine TCR Beta short-read assay. TCRdb redid the calling of the PCR reads with MiXCR, one entry per CDR3 protein. The sample shows 12,000 to 15,000 distinct CDR3 sequences, 25% to 30% of them seen only once. Specified treatment: 10-day PBMC culture with coronavirus spike peptide pools or control peptides (ViraFEST assay). CDR3 length equals 14 residues. Deletions cut 5 bases from V and 5 bases from J, with 14 bases between. Germline CDR1 is SEHNR and CDR2 is FQNEAQ (reference sequence). The table lists this clonotype with a few counts. What it binds is not known.

The rearrangement uses TRBV7-9 and TRBJ2-3, with TRBD2 as a possible D gene (5 bases). This sequence originates from a human donor who had recovered from COVID-19. The sequencing sample was made of CD4+ T cells from blood, cultured in vitro. CDR3 sequence reads: CASSLEAAIDTQYF. CDR3 coding DNA: TGTGCCAGCAGCCTGGAGGCGGCGATAGATACGCAGTATTTT.